This is a list of T cell receptor beta chains from one sample in a study of shared clonotypes between healthy human individuals. The data were produced by immunoSEQ multiplex PCR, yet TCRdb's version contains in-frame clones alone and is incomplete. The profile shows roughly 2,000,000 clones, about 95% of them singletons. Sequenced input: naive CD8+ T cells sorted from blood. These receptors were obtained from a man in his late teens or twenties in good health. Each CDR3 is given with its conserved first and last residue. A D gene is named only where the DNA matches it firmly. Size is stated for part of the rows, as once, few or many counts, or as a class when the clone is expanded.

clone size: -; CDR3 length: 15; J gene: TRBJ2-7; V gene: TRBV27; D gene: TRBD1; CDR3 DNA: TGTGCCAGCAGGCATCCGGACAGGCCCCTTTACGAGCAGTACTTC; CDR3 protein: CASRHPDRPLYEQYF
clone size: -; CDR3 length: 15; J gene: TRBJ1-2; V gene: TRBV4-1; D gene: TRBD1; CDR3 DNA: TGCGCCAGCAGCCATAGGACAGGGGCGGGCTATGGCTACACCTTC; CDR3 protein: CASSHRTGAGYGYTF
clone size: -; CDR3 length: 15; J gene: TRBJ2-3; V gene: TRBV9; D gene: -; CDR3 DNA: TGTGCCAGCAGCGTAGCTAGGAAGCCCACAGATACGCAGTATTTT; CDR3 protein: CASSVARKPTDTQYF
clone size: -; CDR3 length: 16; J gene: TRBJ1-4; V gene: TRBV7-8; D gene: -; CDR3 DNA: TGTGCCAGCAACACCCCCAGGGTCGGAACTAATGAAAAACTGTTTTTT; CDR3 protein: CASNTPRVGTNEKLFF
clone size: -; CDR3 length: 14; J gene: TRBJ2-7; V gene: TRBV19; D gene: -; CDR3 DNA: TGTGCCAGTAGTTTTAGGGGGAGCTCCTACGAGCAGTACTTC; CDR3 protein: CASSFRGSSYEQYF
clone size: -; CDR3 length: 15; J gene: TRBJ2-3; V gene: TRBV5-4; D gene: -; CDR3 DNA: TGTGCCAGCAGCAGAGGGGACCGCTACACAGATACGCAGTATTTT; CDR3 protein: CASSRGDRYTDTQYF
clone size: -; CDR3 length: 13; J gene: TRBJ2-1; V gene: TRBV18; D gene: -; CDR3 DNA: TGTGCCAGCTCACCGATGACAGACAATGAGCAGTTCTTC; CDR3 protein: CASSPMTDNEQFF
clone size: -; CDR3 length: 13; J gene: TRBJ2-7; V gene: TRBV9; D gene: -; CDR3 DNA: TGTGCCAGCAGCGAGGACGGGCTCCCCGAGCAGTACTTC; CDR3 protein: CASSEDGLPEQYF
clone size: once; CDR3 length: 14; J gene: TRBJ2-7; V gene: TRBV6-5; D gene: TRBD1; CDR3 DNA: TGTGCCAGCAGTGACCGGGACAGGGCCTACGAGCAGTACTTC; CDR3 protein: CASSDRDRAYEQYF
clone size: -; CDR3 length: 15; J gene: TRBJ1-5; V gene: TRBV30; D gene: -; CDR3 DNA: TGTGCCTGGAGTATCGGGGCCCTTAGCAATCAGCCCCAGCATTTT; CDR3 protein: CAWSIGALSNQPQHF
clone size: once; CDR3 length: 13; J gene: TRBJ2-3; V gene: TRBV28; D gene: TRBD1; CDR3 DNA: TGTGCCAGCAGTGCTACTCGGACAGGGGCGCAGTATTTT; CDR3 protein: CASSATRTGAQYF
clone size: -; CDR3 length: 14; J gene: TRBJ2-2; V gene: TRBV7-6; D gene: -; CDR3 DNA: TGTGCCAGCAGCCCTGACTCCCGGGACGGGGAGCTGTTTTTT; CDR3 protein: CASSPDSRDGELFF
clone size: once; CDR3 length: 12; J gene: TRBJ2-5; V gene: TRBV4-1; D gene: -; CDR3 DNA: TGCGCCAGCAGCCAAGATCACGAGACCCAGTACTTC; CDR3 protein: CASSQDHETQYF
clone size: -; CDR3 length: 13; J gene: TRBJ2-1; V gene: TRBV25-1; D gene: -; CDR3 DNA: TGTGCCAGCAGTGATACGGCCTCCTCTGGGCAGTTCTTC; CDR3 protein: CASSDTASSGQFF
clone size: -; CDR3 length: 18; J gene: TRBJ2-3; V gene: TRBV29-1; D gene: TRBD2; CDR3 DNA: TGCAGCGCGAACATATGGCTAGCGGACGACCCTAGCACAGATACGCAGTATTTT; CDR3 protein: CSANIWLADDPSTDTQYF
clone size: -; CDR3 length: 15; J gene: TRBJ2-7; V gene: TRBV6-5; D gene: -; CDR3 DNA: TGTGCCAGCAGTTACCTACTAACGCCAGGGGACGAGCAGTACTTC; CDR3 protein: CASSYLLTPGDEQYF
clone size: -; CDR3 length: 13; J gene: TRBJ1-1; V gene: TRBV2; D gene: -; CDR3 DNA: TGTGCCAGCAGTGATCACGGTGTGCCTGAAGCTTTCTTT; CDR3 protein: CASSDHGVPEAFF
clone size: -; CDR3 length: 13; J gene: TRBJ2-7; V gene: TRBV25-1; D gene: -; CDR3 DNA: TGTGCCAGCAGTGATCTCAGAGCATACGAGCAGTACTTC; CDR3 protein: CASSDLRAYEQYF
clone size: -; CDR3 length: 18; J gene: TRBJ2-7; V gene: TRBV7-7; D gene: TRBD2; CDR3 DNA: TGTGCTAGCAGCTTAGCGGGGACTCCGAAAACTCGGTTGGACGAGCAGTACTTC; CDR3 protein: CASSLAGTPKTRLDEQYF
clone size: -; CDR3 length: 13; J gene: TRBJ1-6; V gene: TRBV6-6; D gene: -; CDR3 DNA: TGTGCCAGCAGAGGGAGCGAGAATTCACCCCTCCACTTT; CDR3 protein: CASRGSENSPLHF
clone size: -; CDR3 length: 16; J gene: TRBJ1-6; V gene: TRBV28; D gene: TRBD1; CDR3 DNA: TGTGCCAGCAGGCCCGGGACAGAGATTAATAATTCACCCCTCCACTTT; CDR3 protein: CASRPGTEINNSPLHF
clone size: -; CDR3 length: 13; J gene: TRBJ1-1; V gene: TRBV11-2; D gene: -; CDR3 DNA: TGTGCCAGCAGCAAACACGGTTGGGCTGAAGCTTTCTTT; CDR3 protein: CASSKHGWAEAFF
clone size: -; CDR3 length: 15; J gene: TRBJ2-2; V gene: TRBV7-7; D gene: -; CDR3 DNA: TGTGCTAGCAGCTTAGAATCTGCGAACACCGGGGAGCTGTTTTTT; CDR3 protein: CASSLESANTGELFF
clone size: -; CDR3 length: 12; J gene: TRBJ2-2; V gene: TRBV19; D gene: -; CDR3 DNA: TGTGCCAGTAGTATCTTTCCCGGGGAGCTGTTTTTT; CDR3 protein: CASSIFPGELFF
clone size: -; CDR3 length: 14; J gene: TRBJ2-1; V gene: TRBV7-2; D gene: -; CDR3 DNA: TGTGCCAGCAGCTTCGGCGGGTTGTACAATGAGCAGTTCTTC; CDR3 protein: CASSFGGLYNEQFF